The clone carrying this TCR beta chain occurred a few times. Per the original data handling: Scientists estimated how many nucleated cells there were by amplifying reference gene primers. Libraries were prepared by immunoSEQ multiplex PCR; TCRdb keeps only in-frame clonotypes and omits some of them. For V, J and clone size, that table is used; D and trimming come from the DNA. In the table there are roughly 200,000 clones, approximately 80% of which are singletons. This specimen belongs to a study of blood T cell repertoires in COVID-19. For the study at large: Material from acute and convalescent COVID-19 was sourced from the United States, Italy and Spain. T cells, B-cell-depleted T cells, or PBMCs supplied cDNA or gDNA.

Seattle patient enrollment occurred during active infection, with longitudinal follow-up thereafter. Sequenced: peripheral blood. The TCR originated in a middle-aged woman with COVID-19, enrolled during active disease.

The CDR3 DNA reads as TGTGCCAGTACCCGGCCAGGGGTCGACTATGGCTACACCTTC. Translating it yields CASTRPGVDYGYTF. The chain combines TRBV19 with TRBJ1-2; a possible D gene is TRBD1 (6 bases). The CDR3 extends over 14 amino acids. V was clipped by 7 bases and J by 3 bases, with 15 bases between them. CDR1 and CDR2 (germline): LNHDA, SQIVND (reference sequence).